This T cell receptor (beta chain) originates from a study of blood T cell repertoires in COVID-19. Study information: From the United States, Italy and Spain came samples of acute and convalescent COVID-19. T cells, B-cell-depleted T cells, or PBMCs provided the cDNA or gDNA that served as material.

The protocol was immunoSEQ multiplex PCR, while the TCRdb copy is restricted to in-frame clones and leaves out a portion. In the table there are approximately 150,000 clones, 80% of which are singletons. This clone was seen more than once but under ten times. Germline lookup yields CDR1 MNHEY and CDR2 SVGEGT. J was trimmed by 8 bases and V by 5 bases; bases with no gene match: 9. The CDR3 has 14 residues. The V and J genes are TRBV6-2 or TRBV6-3 and TRBJ1-2; TRBD1 aligns across 9 bases. The clonotype comes from a man aged 65 to 85 who had recovered from COVID-19. Material: peripheral blood. The CDR3: CASSRRTGGGGYTF. The CDR3 bases are TGTGCCAGCAGTCGACGCACAGGGGGCGGCGGCTACACCTTC.